The 14 T cell receptor beta chains presented below share a single source sample, sequenced in a study of regulatory T cells in long-lasting Graves disease. CDR3-region Arm-PCR and iRepertoire HTBI primers produced the TCR beta libraries. TCRdb fed the multiplex PCR reads into MiXCR, producing one record per CDR3 protein. This table holds around 460,000 distinct CDR3 sequences, roughly 22% found once. Described time point: persistent/refractory GD, antithyroid drugs over 5 years with positive TRAb. Preparation of the TCR library used RNA extracted from PBMCs. This sample comprised peripheral blood mononuclear cells (PBMCs), obtained when the disease was refractory, from a patient treated with antithyroid drugs. The receptors derive from a female donor with Graves disease.

The chain has TRBV20-1 and TRBJ2-7, with unresolved D. This CDR3 has 11 residues. V was cut by 7 bases and J by 7 bases, with 14 bases left in between. Germline CDR1 DFQATT, CDR2 SNEGSKA (reference sequence). For the CDR3, the DNA is TGCAGTGGGGCCAATAGCCTGGAGCAGTACTTC. This encodes CSGANSLEQYF.

This clonotype was observed at least ten times. The chain employs TRBV24-1 and TRBJ2-4; D remains unclear. The ends were cut back, 1 base at V and 6 bases at J, with 3 bases in the middle. Germline V gene lookup returns CDR1 KGHDR and CDR2 SFDVKD. This CDR3 contains 12 residues. The CDR3 region is CATSDFGNIQYF. The CDR3 DNA reads TGTGCCACCAGTGATTTCGGAAACATTCAGTACTTC.

This clonotype appeared many times. The gene calls are TRBV3-1 and TRBJ1-1, with D perhaps TRBD1 (6 bases). The CDR3 runs to 14 residues. V lost 2 bases and J lost 4, with 11 bases in between. CDR1 and CDR2 from the germline V gene are LGHDT and YNNKEL (reference sequence). The DNA of the CDR3 is TGTGCCAGCAGCCAACCGGGACATGGCACTGAAGCTTTCTTT. Translation gives CASSQPGHGTEAFF.

The chain recombines TRBV7-9 with TRBJ2-1; 10 nucleotides align to TRBD2. Germline V gene data show CDR1 as SEHNR and CDR2 as FQNEAQ (reference sequence). V shed 8 bases and J 3 bases; nucleotides not matched to a gene: 7. The CDR3 is 15 amino acids. Here the CDR3 DNA reads TGTGCCAGCCAGACCGGGACTAGCGTCTACAATGAGCAGTTCTTC. It codes for CASQTGTSVYNEQFF.

This clonotype was detected once. It may be a read error: a sequence one base away is much more abundant. The J gene is TRBJ1-1, the V gene TRBV5-1; D gene unclear. The CDR3 has 13 residues. Germline CDR1 SGHRS, CDR2 YFSETQ. CDR3 sequence (DNA): TGCGCCAGCAGCGTTCCATCGAACACTGAAGCTTCCTTT. Translated: CASSVPSNTEASF.

This clonotype appeared many times. In nucleotides, the CDR3 is TGCAGTGCAGCAGACAGGGGGTTCGAGACCCAGTACTTC. Encoded protein: CSAADRGFETQYF. This chain connects TRBV20-1 to TRBJ2-5; TRBD1 agrees at 9 bases. V was clipped by 6 bases and J by 5 bases; unmatched bases: 7. This CDR3 contains 13 residues. Germline assignment: CDR1 DFQATT and CDR2 SNEGSKA (reference sequence).

The chain couples TRBV5-4 to TRBJ1-6; D ambiguous. The V end lost 1 base, the J end lost 10 bases, and 12 bases lay between the germline ends. Germline CDR1 and CDR2: SGHNT and YYREEE (reference sequence). The CDR3 is 14 amino acids. DNA of the CDR3: TGTGCCAGCAGCTTGCTATCGGAAGACTCACCCCTCCACTTT. Amino acid sequence: CASSLLSEDSPLHF.

Many counts were recorded for this clonotype. The chain joins TRBV28 to TRBJ2-2; TRBD1 matches at 11 bases. The V gene end was trimmed by 5 bases and the J gene end by 5 bases; junction bases not matched to a gene: 10. From germline, CDR1 is MDHEN and CDR2 SYDVKM. The CDR3 is made up of 17 amino acids. The CDR3 protein is CASSTLPGQGETGELFF. The CDR3 DNA sequence: TGTGCCAGCAGTACCTTACCGGGACAGGGGGAAACCGGGGAGCTGTTTTTT. The full variable domain, in which reference TRBV28 and TRBJ2-2 provide the parts outside the CDR3, is DVKVTQSSRYLVKRTGEKVFLECVQDMDHENMFWYRQDPGLGLRLIYFSYDVKMKEKGDIPEGYSVSREKKERFSLILESASTNQTSMYLCASSTLPGQGETGELFFGEGSRLTVL.

This rearrangement joins TRBV27 to TRBJ2-2; 7 bases agree with TRBD1. Unmatched junction bases numbered 5, after V lost 6 bases and J lost 7 bases. The CDR3 runs to 13 residues. Germline CDR1 reads MNHEY; CDR2 reads SMNVEV (reference sequence). The chain's CDR3 is CASSKTGVGELFF. CDR3 bases: TGTGCCAGCAGCAAAACAGGGGTCGGGGAGCTGTTTTTT.

This clonotype has just a few counts. V and J are TRBV4-1 and TRBJ1-6; TRBD1 aligns across 7 bases. The CDR3 covers 15 residues. Germline V CDR1 and CDR2: MGHRA, YSYEKL. Trimming at V came to 1 base and at J to 7 bases, leaving 4 bases not matched to a gene. CDR3 in amino acids: CASSQGQGRNSPLHF. The CDR3 bases are TGCGCCAGCAGCCAAGGACAGGGAAGGAATTCACCCCTCCACTTT.

This clonotype was counted only a few times. The chain couples TRBV20-1 to TRBJ1-5; 7 positions match TRBD1. The CDR3 has 15 amino acids. Germline CDR1 reads DFQATT; CDR2 reads SNEGSKA (reference sequence). V shed 6 bases, J shed 4 bases, and the junction held 12 bases outside the gene matches. The CDR3 here is CSASSGTVNNQPQHF. The CDR3 DNA sequence: TGCAGTGCGTCCTCCGGGACAGTTAATAATCAGCCCCAGCATTTT.

The chain couples TRBV7-3 to TRBJ1-6; D is uncertain. V lost 2 bases to trimming and J lost 9 bases, with 14 bases between them. The CDR3 totals 15 residues. Germline V gives CDR1 SGHTA, CDR2 FQGTGA. The CDR3 DNA sequence: TGTGCCAGCAGCTTATTAGAAAGCGGGCGTTCACCCCTCCACTTT. Translating it yields CASSLLESGRSPLHF.

This sequence joins TRBV30 and TRBJ2-5, with 7 positions matching TRBD1. Per germline, CDR1 GTSNPN and CDR2 SVGIG (reference sequence). The CDR3 runs to 15 residues. V was pared by 2 bases and J by 1 base, with 7 bases of the junction left unmatched. The CDR3 region is CAWSSIGGLQETQYF. The CDR3 coding sequence is TGTGCCTGGAGTTCTATAGGGGGCCTCCAAGAGACCCAGTACTTC.

The V and J genes are TRBV19 and TRBJ1-2; perhaps TRBD1 as D (5 bases). The length of the CDR3 is 16 residues. Deletions cut 6 bases from V and 8 bases from J, with 25 bases between. Per the germline V gene, CDR1 is LNHDA and CDR2 is SQIVND (reference sequence). The DNA of the CDR3 is TGTGCCAGTAGGATATCAGCACAGGCCGATTCGTTCGGCTACACCTTC. It translates to CASRISAQADSFGYTF.